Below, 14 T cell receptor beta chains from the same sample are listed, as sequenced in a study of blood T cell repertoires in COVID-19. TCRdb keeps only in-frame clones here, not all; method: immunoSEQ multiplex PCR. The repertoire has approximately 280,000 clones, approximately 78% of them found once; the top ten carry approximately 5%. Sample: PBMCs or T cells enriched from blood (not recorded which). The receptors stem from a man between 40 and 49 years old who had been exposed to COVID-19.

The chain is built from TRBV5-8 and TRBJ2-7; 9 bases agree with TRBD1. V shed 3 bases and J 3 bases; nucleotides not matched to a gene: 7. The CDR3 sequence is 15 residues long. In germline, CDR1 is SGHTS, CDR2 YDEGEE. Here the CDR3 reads CASSSRDRVGYEQYF. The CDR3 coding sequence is TGTGCCAGCAGCTCCCGGGACAGGGTAGGCTACGAGCAGTACTTC. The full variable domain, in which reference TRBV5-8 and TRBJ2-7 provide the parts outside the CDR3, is EAGVTQSPTHLIKTRGQQATLRCSPISGHTSVYWYQQALGLGLQFLLWYDEGEERNRGNFPPRFSGRQFPNYSSELNVNALELEDSALYLCASSSRDRVGYEQYFGPGTRLTVT.

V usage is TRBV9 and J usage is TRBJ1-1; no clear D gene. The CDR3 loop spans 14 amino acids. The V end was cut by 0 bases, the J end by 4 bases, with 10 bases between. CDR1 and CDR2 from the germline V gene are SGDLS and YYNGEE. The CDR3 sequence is CASSVVAPGTEAFF. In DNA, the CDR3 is TGTGCCAGCAGCGTAGTGGCCCCGGGCACTGAAGCTTTCTTT. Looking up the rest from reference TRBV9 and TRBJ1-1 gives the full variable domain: DSGVTQTPKHLITATGQRVTLRCSPRSGDLSVYWYQQSLDQGLQFLIQYYNGEERAKGNILERFSAQQFPDLHSELNLSSLELGDSALYFCASSVVAPGTEAFFGQGTRLTVV.

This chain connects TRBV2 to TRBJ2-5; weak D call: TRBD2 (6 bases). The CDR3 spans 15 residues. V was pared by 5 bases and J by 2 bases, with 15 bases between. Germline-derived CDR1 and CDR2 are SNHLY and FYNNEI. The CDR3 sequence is CASSLDYGQQETQYF. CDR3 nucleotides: TGTGCCAGCAGTTTGGACTACGGGCAACAAGAGACCCAGTACTTC.

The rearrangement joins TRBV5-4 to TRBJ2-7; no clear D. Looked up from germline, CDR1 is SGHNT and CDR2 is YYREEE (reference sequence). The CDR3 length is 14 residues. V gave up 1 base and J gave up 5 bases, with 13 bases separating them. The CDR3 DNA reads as TGTGCCAGCAGCTTGTCTCTTGGAGTCGACGAGCAGTACTTC. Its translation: CASSLSLGVDEQYF.

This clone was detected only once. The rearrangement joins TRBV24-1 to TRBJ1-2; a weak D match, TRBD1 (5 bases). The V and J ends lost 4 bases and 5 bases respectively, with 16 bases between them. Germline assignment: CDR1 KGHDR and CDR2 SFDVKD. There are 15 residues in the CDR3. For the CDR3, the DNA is TGTGCCACCAGTGAAGGGGCCAGCTCCCGGTATGGCTACACCTTC. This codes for CATSEGASSRYGYTF.

CDR3 coding DNA: TGTGCCATCGATACTAGCGGCACCGGGGAGCTGTTTTTT. Encoded protein: CAIDTSGTGELFF. The chain employs TRBV10-3 and TRBJ2-2, with 8 bases lining up with TRBD2. CDR1 ENHRY and CDR2 SYGVKD come from the germline V gene. The CDR3 runs to 13 residues. Unmatched junction bases numbered 3, after V lost 8 bases and J lost 4 bases.

As DNA, the CDR3 is TGTGCCAGTACCCGCCTCGGACGGACTGTTTATGGCACCTACAATGAGCAGTTCTTC. Translation gives CASTRLGRTVYGTYNEQFF. The chain links TRBV19 to TRBJ2-1, with a possible D match to TRBD2 (5 bases). The CDR3 consists of 19 residues. V lost 7 bases to trimming and J lost 2 bases, with 27 bases between them. Germline CDR1 reads LNHDA; CDR2 reads SQIVND (reference sequence).

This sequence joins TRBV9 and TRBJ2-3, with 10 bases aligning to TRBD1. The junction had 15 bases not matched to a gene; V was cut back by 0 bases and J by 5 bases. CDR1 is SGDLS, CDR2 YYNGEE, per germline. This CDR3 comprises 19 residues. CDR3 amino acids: CASSVGTGGPLATLDTQYF. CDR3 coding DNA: TGTGCCAGCAGCGTAGGGACAGGGGGTCCCCTAGCGACCCTAGATACGCAGTATTTT. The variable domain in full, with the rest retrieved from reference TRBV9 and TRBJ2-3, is DSGVTQTPKHLITATGQRVTLRCSPRSGDLSVYWYQQSLDQGLQFLIQYYNGEERAKGNILERFSAQQFPDLHSELNLSSLELGDSALYFCASSVGTGGPLATLDTQYFGPGTRLTVL.

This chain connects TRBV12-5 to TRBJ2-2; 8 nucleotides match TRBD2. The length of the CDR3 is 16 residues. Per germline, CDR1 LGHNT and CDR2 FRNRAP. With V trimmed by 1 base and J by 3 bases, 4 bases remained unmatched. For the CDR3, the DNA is TGTGCTAGTGGTTTGGCGGGACTAGTCGACACCGGGGAGCTGTTTTTT. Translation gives CASGLAGLVDTGELFF.

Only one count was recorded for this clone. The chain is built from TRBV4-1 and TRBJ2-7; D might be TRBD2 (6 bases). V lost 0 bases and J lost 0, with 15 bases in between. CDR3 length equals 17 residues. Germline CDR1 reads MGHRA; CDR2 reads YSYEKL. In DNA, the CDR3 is TGCGCCAGCAGCCAAGATCTTAACGCGGGGAGCTCCTACGAGCAGTACTTC. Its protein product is CASSQDLNAGSSYEQYF.

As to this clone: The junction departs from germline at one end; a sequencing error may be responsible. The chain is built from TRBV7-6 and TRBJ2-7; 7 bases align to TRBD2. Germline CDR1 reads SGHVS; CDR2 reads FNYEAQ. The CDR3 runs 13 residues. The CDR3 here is CASSSNSGRELVF. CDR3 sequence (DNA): TGTGCCAGCAGCTCTAACTCGGGGCGGGAGCTAGTGTTC.

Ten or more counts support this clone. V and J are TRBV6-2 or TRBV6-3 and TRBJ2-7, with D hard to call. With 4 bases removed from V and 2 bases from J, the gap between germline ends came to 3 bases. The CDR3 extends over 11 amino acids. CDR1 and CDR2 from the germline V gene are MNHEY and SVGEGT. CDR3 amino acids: CASSSTYEQYF. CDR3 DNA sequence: TGTGCCAGCAGTTCCACCTACGAGCAGTACTTC.

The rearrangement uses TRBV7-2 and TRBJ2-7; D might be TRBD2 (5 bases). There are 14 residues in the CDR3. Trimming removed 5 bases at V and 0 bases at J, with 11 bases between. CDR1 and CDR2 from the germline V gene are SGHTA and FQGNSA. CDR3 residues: CASSPGLSSYEQYF. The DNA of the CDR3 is TGTGCCAGCAGCCCCGGACTGAGCTCCTACGAGCAGTACTTC.

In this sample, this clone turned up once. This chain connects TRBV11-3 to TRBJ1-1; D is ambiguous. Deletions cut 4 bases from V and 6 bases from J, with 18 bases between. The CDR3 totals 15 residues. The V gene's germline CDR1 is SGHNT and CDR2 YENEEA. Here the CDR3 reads CASSYRPTGEAEAFF. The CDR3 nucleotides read TGTGCCAGCAGCTATAGACCAACGGGAGAAGCTGAAGCTTTCTTT.